Presented here are 20 T cell receptor beta chains from one specimen sequenced in a study of shared clonotypes between healthy human individuals. Libraries were prepared by immunoSEQ multiplex PCR; TCRdb keeps only in-frame clonotypes and omits some of them. The sample has roughly 2,300,000 clones; just under 95% are singletons. What was sequenced was naive CD4+ T cells from PBMCs. The sample's subset: CD45RA+ positively selected. These receptors all stem from a man between 18 and 35 years old in good health. Some clones in this sample may be carry-over from other donors' samples.

The V gene is TRBV5-1, the J gene TRBJ2-5; TRBD1 agrees at 10 bases. The CDR3 has 15 residues. Germline CDR1 is SGHRS and CDR2 is YFSETQ. J was trimmed by 5 bases and V by 0 bases; bases with no gene match: 4. The CDR3 sequence: CASSLAGQGLETQYF. DNA for the CDR3: TGCGCCAGCAGCTTGGCGGGACAGGGGTTGGAGACCCAGTACTTC.

This sequence joins TRBV7-9 and TRBJ1-1, with 7 bases fitting TRBD1. V trimming: 4 bases; J trimming: 6 bases; junction bases outside the gene matches: 8. CDR3 size: 14 residues. Germline assignment: CDR1 SEHNR and CDR2 FQNEAQ (reference sequence). The CDR3 DNA follows: TGTGCCAGCAGCTCCGACAGGGCCGCTGCTGAAGCTTTCTTT. Protein: CASSSDRAAAEAFF.

Notes on this clone: Different DNA sequences within this sample yield the same CDR3. The chain couples TRBV6-1 to TRBJ1-2; the D gene is possibly TRBD1 (5 bases). With 3 bases removed from V and 2 bases from J, the gap between germline ends came to 13 bases. CDR3 length equals 15 residues. Germline values: CDR1 MNHNS, CDR2 SASEGT. The DNA for the CDR3 is TGTGCCAGCAGTGACCCGGGACGGTCGAACTATGGCTACACCTTC. Residues: CASSDPGRSNYGYTF.

V usage is TRBV11-3 and J usage is TRBJ2-5, with 7 bases matching TRBD1. TRBJ2-7 explains the end of the DNA better; the J call may be wrong. This CDR3 contains 12 residues. CDR1 and CDR2 from the germline V gene are SGHNT and YENEEA. CDR3 sequence: CASSRDSYEQYF. The CDR3, as DNA: TGTGCCAGCAGTAGGGACAGCTACGAGCAGTACTTC.

This chain links TRBV11-2 with TRBJ1-2, with 10 bases matching TRBD1. Trimming removed 5 bases from V and 5 bases from J; junction bases left unmatched: 8. CDR1 and CDR2 (germline): SGHAT, FQNNGV. The CDR3 sequence is 15 residues long. This CDR3 is CASSHDRGQGYGYTF. Here the CDR3 DNA reads TGTGCCAGCAGCCATGACAGGGGGCAGGGTTATGGCTACACCTTC.

The chain employs TRBV29-1 and TRBJ1-1; a possible D gene is TRBD1 (6 bases). V was clipped by 6 bases and J by 4 bases, with 15 bases between them. Germline CDR1 SQVTM, CDR2 ANQGSEA. The CDR3 covers 13 residues. As DNA, the CDR3 is TGCAGCGTAAGGGGGGTTTTTGCCACTGAAGCTTTCTTT. Translated, it gives CSVRGVFATEAFF.

Remarks on this clone: Additional DNA sequences in this sample encode the identical CDR3. V is TRBV18 and J is TRBJ2-3; TRBD2 matches at 12 bases. CDR1 is KGHSH and CDR2 is LQKENI in the germline V gene. Trimming removed 2 bases from V and 3 bases from J; junction bases left unmatched: 0. The CDR3 consists of 15 residues. CDR3 residues: CASSPTSGRTDTQYF. The CDR3 DNA reads as TGTGCCAGCTCACCAACTAGCGGGAGGACAGATACGCAGTATTTT.

V gene TRBV7-3 combines with J gene TRBJ2-1, with 12 positions matching TRBD1. This CDR3 is built from 16 residues. The V gene end was trimmed by 5 bases and the J gene end by 7 bases; junction bases not matched to a gene: 9. The germline gives CDR1 SGHTA, CDR2 FQGTGA. Here the CDR3 reads CASSAWVGQGANEQFF. The CDR3 bases are TGTGCCAGCAGCGCCTGGGTGGGACAGGGGGCAAATGAGCAGTTCTTC.

V and J are TRBV9 and TRBJ2-2; weak D call: TRBD1 (5 bases). Trimming took 2 bases from V and 3 from J, leaving 5 bases between them. Germline V gene sequence: CDR1 SGDLS, CDR2 YYNGEE. The CDR3 totals 13 residues. As DNA, the CDR3 is TGTGCCAGCAGCGTGACAGACACCGGGGAGCTGTTTTTT. Translating gives CASSVTDTGELFF.

V and J are TRBV4-3 and TRBJ2-5; 9 bases match TRBD1. The germline V gene has CDR1 LGHNA and CDR2 YSLEER. The CDR3 runs to 14 residues. The junction had 5 bases not matched to a gene; V was cut back by 5 bases and J by 4 bases. For the CDR3, the DNA is TGCGCCAGCAGCTCTCGACAGGGGGGAGAGACCCAGTACTTC. Its protein is CASSSRQGGETQYF.

This chain uses TRBV7-9 with TRBJ2-5, with TRBD2 matching 9 bases. This CDR3 has 14 residues. Germline V gene data show CDR1 as SEHNR and CDR2 as FQNEAQ (reference sequence). Trimming removed 6 bases from V and 4 bases from J; junction bases left unmatched: 6. The CDR3 nucleotides read TGTGCCAGCAGGTTTGGGACTAGCTTAGAGACCCAGTACTTC. Amino acid sequence: CASRFGTSLETQYF.

The chain recombines TRBV5-1 with TRBJ2-1; D remains ambiguous. The germline V gene encodes CDR1 SGHRS and CDR2 YFSETQ. Trimming removed 6 bases from V and 0 bases from J, with 16 bases in between. The CDR3 loop spans 16 amino acids. This CDR3 reads CASIVTPSSSYNEQFF. As DNA, the CDR3 is TGCGCCAGCATTGTAACCCCTTCGAGCTCCTACAATGAGCAGTTCTTC.

The V gene is TRBV11-2, the J gene TRBJ1-3; 7 nucleotides line up with TRBD1. The length of the CDR3 is 16 residues. Trimming took 5 bases from V and 2 from J; bases not matched to a gene: 9. Germline-derived CDR1 and CDR2 are SGHAT and FQNNGV. The CDR3 sequence: CASSKRVGTAGNTIYF. The CDR3 bases are TGTGCCAGCAGCAAAAGAGTCGGGACAGCTGGAAACACCATATATTTT. Combining the CDR3 with reference TRBV11-2 and TRBJ1-3 gives the whole variable domain EAGVAQSPRYKIIEKRQSVAFWCNPISGHATLYWYQQILGQGPKLLIQFQNNGVVDDSQLPKDRFSAERLKGVDSTLKIQPAKLEDSAVYLCASSKRVGTAGNTIYFGEGSWLTVV.

This chain links TRBV11-3 with TRBJ2-7; 10 bases are shared with TRBD1. Germline CDR1 reads SGHNT; CDR2 reads YENEEA. This CDR3 comprises 16 residues. V lost 5 bases to trimming and J lost 5 bases; unmatched junction nucleotides: 12. The CDR3 nucleotides are TGTGCCAGCAGCCCCAGCGGTGGGACAGGGGAAAACGAGCAGTACTTC. This gives the protein CASSPSGGTGENEQYF. Full variable domain (outside the CDR3, taken from reference TRBV11-3 and TRBJ2-7): EAGVVQSPRYKIIEKKQPVAFWCNPISGHNTLYWYLQNLGQGPELLIRYENEEAVDDSQLPKDRFSAERLKGVDSTLKIQPAELGDSAVYLCASSPSGGTGENEQYFGPGTRLTVT.

The chain employs TRBV27 and TRBJ1-2; a possible D gene is TRBD1 (5 bases). The CDR3 length is 14 residues. Per the germline V gene, CDR1 is MNHEY and CDR2 is SMNVEV (reference sequence). V was shortened by 5 bases and J by 8 bases, with 18 bases between the two germline ends. The CDR3, as DNA: TGTGCCAGCAGTGAAGATTGGGGGTCTTCCGGCTACACCTTC. The encoded protein is CASSEDWGSSGYTF.

This rearrangement joins TRBV2 to TRBJ2-3, with D possibly matching TRBD2 (5 bases). V gave up 7 bases and J gave up 2 bases, with 16 bases separating them. The CDR3 loop spans 15 amino acids. Germline-derived CDR1 and CDR2 are SNHLY and FYNNEI. In DNA, the CDR3 is TGTGCCAGCAAGATCTTGGGAGTTTCCACAGATACGCAGTATTTT. It yields the protein CASKILGVSTDTQYF. The variable domain in full, completed from reference TRBV2 and TRBJ2-3, reads EPEVTQTPSHQVTQMGQEVILRCVPISNHLYFYWYRQILGQKVEFLVSFYNNEISEKSEIFDDQFSVERPDGSNFTLKIRSTKLEDSAMYFCASKILGVSTDTQYFGPGTRLTVL.

This sequence joins TRBV7-8 and TRBJ1-4; maybe TRBD1 (6 bases). V was cut by 2 bases and J by 2 bases, with 15 bases left in between. The CDR3 runs to 17 residues. Per the germline V gene, CDR1 is SGHVS and CDR2 is FQNEAQ. The CDR3 spells CASSLNRGGRTNEKLFF. CDR3 nucleotides: TGTGCCAGCAGCTTAAATAGGGGGGGACGGACTAATGAAAAACTGTTTTTT.

V usage is TRBV28 and J usage is TRBJ2-1; maybe TRBD2 (6 bases). This CDR3 has 12 amino acids. Per germline, CDR1 MDHEN and CDR2 SYDVKM. V lost 8 bases and J lost 5, with 10 bases in between. CDR3 in amino acids: CASRDLHNEQFF. Written as DNA, the CDR3 is TGTGCCAGCCGGGACTTACACAATGAGCAGTTCTTC.

The CDR3 DNA reads as TGTGCCAGTGGCCCGGGACTTCGCATGTGGCGCACTGAAGCTTTCTTT. Encoded protein: CASGPGLRMWRTEAFF. The V and J genes are TRBV19 and TRBJ1-1, with a possible D match to TRBD1 (5 bases). The germline gives CDR1 LNHDA, CDR2 SQIVND (reference sequence). With 8 bases removed from V and 4 bases from J, the gap between germline ends came to 23 bases. The CDR3 loop spans 16 amino acids.

The genes are TRBV6-4 and TRBJ2-3, with 12 bases lining up with TRBD1. Trimming at V came to 6 bases and at J to 4 bases, leaving 5 bases not matched to a gene. The CDR3 totals 15 residues. Germline CDR1 and CDR2: MRHNA and SNTAGT. The chain's CDR3 is CASSSGTGGADTQYF. The CDR3 DNA reads as TGTGCCAGCAGCTCCGGGACAGGGGGCGCAGATACGCAGTATTTT.